This entry lists 24 T cell receptor beta chains sequenced from one sample in a study of shared clonotypes between healthy human individuals. Assay used: immunoSEQ multiplex PCR; TCRdb lists only in-frame clones, some missing. The sample has 1.6 million or so clones, 97% to 99% seen once; the top ten hold approximately 0.4%. The sequenced material came from naive CD4+ T cells sorted from blood. This sample's subset: CD45RA+ positively selected. The receptor set was obtained from a man younger than 40 in good health.

In nucleotides, the CDR3 is TGTGCCAGCAGCGGCGACGGAAGAGATTATGGCTACACCTTC. It yields the protein CASSGDGRDYGYTF. The rearrangement uses TRBV2 and TRBJ1-2, with D uncertain. Between the trimmed V and J ends, which lost 6 bases and 5 bases, there was a span of 16 bases. In germline, CDR1 is SNHLY, CDR2 FYNNEI. The CDR3 length is 14 residues.

The chain employs TRBV10-3 and TRBJ2-3; TRBD2 might be the D (5 bases). Trimming left V 3 bases short and J 8 bases short, with 6 bases between. The CDR3 covers 11 residues. Per germline, CDR1 ENHRY and CDR2 SYGVKD. The CDR3 is CAISDGGTQYF. CDR3 in DNA: TGTGCCATCAGTGACGGAGGTACGCAGTATTTT.

The V and J genes are TRBV10-3 and TRBJ2-7, with TRBD1 as a possible D gene (6 bases). The CDR3 sequence is 16 residues long. CDR1 is ENHRY, CDR2 SYGVKD, per germline. Trimming took off 6 bases at V and 7 bases at J, with 25 bases between the two ends. CDR3 protein: CAIRETKTGLWGEQYF. CDR3 DNA sequence: TGTGCCATCAGAGAAACTAAAACAGGGCTCTGGGGGGAGCAGTACTTC.

V and J are TRBV2 and TRBJ1-5; D is uncertain. CDR3 size: 13 residues. Deletions cut 3 bases from V and 3 bases from J, with 6 bases between. Germline loops: CDR1 SNHLY, CDR2 FYNNEI. The CDR3 DNA is TGTGCCAGCAGTGACGACTTCAATCAGCCCCAGCATTTT. It translates to CASSDDFNQPQHF.

The chain couples TRBV7-9 to TRBJ2-3, with 10 bases identical to TRBD2. This CDR3 has 14 amino acids. Germline loops: CDR1 SEHNR, CDR2 FQNEAQ (reference sequence). V lost 5 bases to trimming and J lost 5 bases; unmatched junction nucleotides: 4. The CDR3 sequence: CASSPLAGVDTQYF. CDR3 DNA sequence: TGTGCCAGCAGCCCTCTAGCGGGGGTAGATACGCAGTATTTT.

The V gene is TRBV5-1, the J gene TRBJ2-1; 12 nucleotides align to TRBD2. The trim removed 4 bases at V and 9 bases at J, leaving 11 bases unmatched. The CDR3 consists of 16 residues. CDR1 SGHRS and CDR2 YFSETQ come from the germline V gene. The CDR3 coding sequence is TGCGCCAGCAGCGAACTAGCGGGAGGTAAAATGAGTGAGCAGTTCTTC. This translates into CASSELAGGKMSEQFF.

This CDR3 is CASSLPGAGPSEQYF. CDR3 DNA: TGCGCCAGCAGCCTCCCGGGGGCCGGACCTAGCGAGCAGTACTTC. V gene TRBV5-1 combines with J gene TRBJ2-7; D assignment may be TRBD1 or TRBD2 (6 bases each). CDR3 length equals 15 residues. Germline CDR1 reads SGHRS; CDR2 reads YFSETQ. With 4 bases removed from V and 6 bases from J, the gap between germline ends came to 20 bases.

The chain employs TRBV5-4 and TRBJ2-1, with 12 bases aligning to TRBD2. Losses at the gene ends were 3 bases for V and 10 bases for J; bases not matched to a gene: 2. Germline V gives CDR1 SGHNT, CDR2 YYREEE (reference sequence). The CDR3 has 13 amino acids. CDR3 in amino acids: CASSSGLAGEQFF. Here the CDR3 DNA reads TGTGCCAGCAGCTCCGGACTAGCGGGAGAGCAGTTCTTC.

This rearrangement joins TRBV7-9 to TRBJ1-3, with D possibly TRBD1 on 5 matching bases. The V end lost 5 bases, the J end lost 7 bases, and 21 bases lay between the germline ends. Germline values: CDR1 SEHNR, CDR2 FQNEAQ (reference sequence). This CDR3 is 16 amino acids long. For the CDR3, the DNA is TGTGCCAGCAGCGACCGGGGCCTACGGCTGCGGAACACCATATATTTT. This codes for CASSDRGLRLRNTIYF.

The genes are TRBV4-3 and TRBJ2-1; D remains unclear. The CDR3 spans 14 residues. Trimming left V 5 bases short and J 10 bases short, with 18 bases between. Germline V gene lookup returns CDR1 LGHNA and CDR2 YSLEER. The CDR3 nucleotides are TGCGCCAGCAGCTCCGATTTCTCCGTCGGGGAGCAGTTCTTC. As protein: CASSSDFSVGEQFF.

The CDR3 DNA reads TGTGCCAGCAGCACGCCGACAGGGCAGGGAACTGAAGCTTTCTTT. It yields the protein CASSTPTGQGTEAFF. The chain recombines TRBV7-9 with TRBJ1-1, with TRBD1 matching 7 bases. The CDR3 spans 15 residues. The junction had 11 bases not matched to a gene; V was cut back by 5 bases and J by 5 bases. Germline-derived CDR1 and CDR2 are SEHNR and FQNEAQ (reference sequence). The variable domain in full, with the rest retrieved from reference TRBV7-9 and TRBJ1-1, is DTGVSQNPRHKITKRGQNVTFRCDPISEHNRLYWYRQTLGQGPEFLTYFQNEAQLEKSRLLSDRFSAERPKGSFSTLEIQRTEQGDSAMYLCASSTPTGQGTEAFFGQGTRLTVV.

The chain recombines TRBV11-2 with TRBJ1-2; the D gene is possibly TRBD1 (6 bases). The CDR3 length is 15 residues. Looked up from germline, CDR1 is SGHAT and CDR2 is FQNNGV. Trimming stripped 2 bases from V and 7 bases from J, with 17 bases between. For the CDR3, the DNA is TGTGCCAGCAGCTTACAGGGGTTTTCTTCTTTTGGCTACACCTTC. It yields the protein CASSLQGFSSFGYTF.

For this clone: Other DNA sequences in the sample encode the same CDR3. The chain has TRBV6-5 and TRBJ2-7, with a weak D call TRBD2 (6 bases). CDR1 is MNHEY, CDR2 SVGAGI, per germline. V lost 3 bases and J lost 0, with 9 bases in between. This CDR3 contains 14 residues. CDR3 region: CASSYGGNSYEQYF. DNA of the CDR3: TGTGCCAGCAGTTATGGGGGGAACTCCTACGAGCAGTACTTC.

This clone is a singleton in its sample. The chain is built from TRBV29-1 and TRBJ2-1; 9 nucleotides align to TRBD2. CDR1 is SQVTM and CDR2 is ANQGSEA in the germline V gene. The CDR3 covers 13 residues. The V segment lost 4 bases and the J segment 9 bases; nucleotides outside the gene matches: 7. The CDR3 DNA sequence: TGCAGCGTTGCGTTAGCGGGAGAAAGTGAGCAGTTCTTC. Translated: CSVALAGESEQFF.

The rearrangement uses TRBV14 and TRBJ2-5; D uncertain. CDR3 size: 16 residues. Trimming removed 0 bases from V and 2 bases from J, with 13 bases in between. Germline V lookup: CDR1 SGHDN, CDR2 FVKESK. The CDR3 nucleotides are TGTGCCAGCAGCCAAGAGTCCTCCGTTATTCAAGAGACCCAGTACTTC. It is translated as CASSQESSVIQETQYF.

The chain combines TRBV28 with TRBJ2-7, with 9 bases that match TRBD1. With 9 bases clipped from V and 0 bases from J, the junction kept 6 bases outside the gene matches. The germline V gene encodes CDR1 MDHEN and CDR2 SYDVKM. The CDR3 extends over 14 amino acids. CDR3 in DNA: TGTGCCAGTCTTAACAGGGGGCCCTCCTACGAGCAGTACTTC. This translates into CASLNRGPSYEQYF.

CDR3 DNA sequence: TGTGCCAGCAGCTTAACTAGGGGGGGACAGGGCTCCTACGAGCAGTACTTC. Protein product: CASSLTRGGQGSYEQYF. This rearrangement joins TRBV11-2 to TRBJ2-7; 9 bases align to TRBD1. The CDR3 spans 17 residues. Per germline, CDR1 SGHAT and CDR2 FQNNGV. V shed 2 bases and J 0 bases; nucleotides not matched to a gene: 8.

The chain combines TRBV11-2 with TRBJ1-2; D might be TRBD1 (5 bases). Trimming cost V 3 bases and J 1 base, with 15 bases left between them. This CDR3 has 16 residues. The germline V gene encodes CDR1 SGHAT and CDR2 FQNNGV. CDR3 DNA sequence: TGTGCCAGCAGCTTGCCGGGACGGAGGATTAACTATGGCTACACCTTC. Translating it yields CASSLPGRRINYGYTF.

The CDR3 is CASSLALTTSTDTQYF. Here the CDR3 DNA reads TGCGCCAGCAGCTTGGCCCTTACTACTAGCACAGATACGCAGTATTTT. V and J are TRBV5-1 and TRBJ2-3; no clear D. The V end was cut by 0 bases, the J end by 0 bases, with 11 bases between. Germline assignment: CDR1 SGHRS and CDR2 YFSETQ. CDR3 length: 16 amino acids.

The chain couples TRBV6-1 to TRBJ1-3, with TRBD1 matching 9 bases. CDR1 and CDR2 (germline): MNHNS, SASEGT. This CDR3 is 15 amino acids long. The J segment lost 4 bases and the V segment lost 0 bases, leaving 1 base of the junction unmatched. CDR3 nucleotide sequence: TGTGCCAGCAGTGAAGCGGGGACAGGGGGAAACACCATATATTTT. This encodes CASSEAGTGGNTIYF.

CDR3 coding DNA: TGCGCCAGCAGCTTGAGCTTCTCCAAAAACATTCAGTACTTC. Its protein product is CASSLSFSKNIQYF. This chain uses TRBV5-1 with TRBJ2-4; D is unresolved. The germline CDR1 and CDR2 sequences are SGHRS and YFSETQ. Trimming took 1 base from V and 2 from J, leaving 7 bases between them. The CDR3 is 14 residues long.

The chain combines TRBV6-5 with TRBJ2-7; 7 bases fit TRBD2. J lost 3 bases, V lost 5 bases, and 10 bases had no gene match. The V gene's germline CDR1 is MNHEY and CDR2 SVGAGI. This CDR3 has 15 amino acids. The CDR3 reads CASSILGTNYYEQYF. CDR3 DNA sequence: TGTGCCAGCAGTATACTGGGGACTAATTACTACGAGCAGTACTTC.

The V and J genes are TRBV28 and TRBJ1-5; tentative D call: TRBD1 (6 bases). This CDR3 region has 17 residues. Germline V CDR1 and CDR2: MDHEN, SYDVKM. V was shortened by 7 bases and J by 5 bases, with 24 bases between the two germline ends. DNA for the CDR3: TGTGCCAGCATTCCCTCCGGGGGGCGATTAGCGGATCAGCCCCAGCATTTT. Residues: CASIPSGGRLADQPQHF.

Here the CDR3 reads CASSLSRMNTEAFF. In DNA form, the CDR3 reads TGCGCCAGCAGCTTGTCACGGATGAACACTGAAGCTTTCTTT. The V and J genes are TRBV5-1 and TRBJ1-1; D gene unclear. CDR3 size: 14 residues. Per the germline V gene, CDR1 is SGHRS and CDR2 is YFSETQ. Trimming removed 1 base from V and 0 bases from J, with 7 bases in between.